This entry features one T cell receptor beta chain sequence. Between the trimmed V and J ends, which lost 3 bases and 0 bases, there was a span of 6 bases. The germline V gene has CDR1 LGHDT and CDR2 YNNKEL (reference sequence). This CDR3 comprises 14 residues. The sample is drawn from a study of T cell responses to AZD1222 COVID-19 vaccine. The method was immunoSEQ multiplex PCR; TCRdb's version includes in-frame clones alone and lacks a portion of them. This table has some 160,000 clones, 90% to 95% appearing once. This chain connects TRBV3-1 (or the pseudogene TRBV3-2) to TRBJ1-3; no reliable D call. This specimen consisted of peripheral blood, obtained on day 0 of AZD1222 vaccination. This clonotype was obtained from an adult in good health. DNA of the CDR3: TGTGCCAGCAGCCACGGATTCTCTGGAAACACCATATATTTT. Translating gives CASSHGFSGNTIYF.